The clone carrying this TCR beta chain showed up just a few times. Its antigen is as yet unknown. These data are taken from a study of OX40 agonist ivuxolimab in advanced cancers. Across the whole study: Ivuxolimab, an antibody acting as an agonist of OX40 (CD134), was used to treat patients. From about 20 to 79 years was the age range, with a mean of about 54 years, and approximately 80% were male. The study's findings and limits: In the 0.1 to 3.0 mg/kg range, CD4+ and CD8+ blood T cells had expanded clonally by week 6.

Only in-frame clones appear in the TCRdb table, and some are missing; sequencing was by immunoSEQ multiplex PCR. The data hold 45,000 to 60,000 clones, with 60% to 85% observed a single time. The germline V gene encodes CDR1 SGHAT and CDR2 FQNNGV. Trimming shortened V by 2 bases and J by 0 bases, and 12 bases separated the two germline ends. This CDR3 has 16 amino acids. A history of autoimmune disease or systemic immunosuppression excluded patients. The receptor was derived from an adult with an advanced solid tumor such as melanoma, head and neck, liver or kidney cancer. The material was CD4+ or CD8+ T cells sorted from blood, obtained in a trial of the OX40 agonist ivuxolimab. The V gene is TRBV11-2, the J gene TRBJ2-3; tentatively, D is TRBD2 (5 bases). CDR3: CASSLHGLSSTDTQYF. Here the CDR3 DNA reads TGTGCCAGCAGCTTACATGGACTCTCTAGCACAGATACGCAGTATTTT.